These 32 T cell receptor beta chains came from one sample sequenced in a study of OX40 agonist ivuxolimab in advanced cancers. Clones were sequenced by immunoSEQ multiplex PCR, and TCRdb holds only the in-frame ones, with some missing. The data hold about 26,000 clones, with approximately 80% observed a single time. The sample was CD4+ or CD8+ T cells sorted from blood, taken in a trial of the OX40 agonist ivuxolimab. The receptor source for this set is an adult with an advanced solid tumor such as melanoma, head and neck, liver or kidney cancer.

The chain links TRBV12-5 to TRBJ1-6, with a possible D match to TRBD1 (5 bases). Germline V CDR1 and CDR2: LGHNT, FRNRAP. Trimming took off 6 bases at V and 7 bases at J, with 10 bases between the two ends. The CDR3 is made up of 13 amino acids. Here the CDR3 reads CASGATGNSPLHF. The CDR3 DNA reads TGTGCTAGTGGAGCAACAGGAAATTCACCCCTCCACTTT.

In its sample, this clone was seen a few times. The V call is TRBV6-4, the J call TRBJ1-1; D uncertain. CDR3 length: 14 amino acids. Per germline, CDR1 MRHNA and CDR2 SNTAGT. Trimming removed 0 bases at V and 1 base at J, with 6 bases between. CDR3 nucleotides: TGTGCCAGCAGTGACTCGTCTAAGAACACTGAAGCTTTCTTT. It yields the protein CASSDSSKNTEAFF.

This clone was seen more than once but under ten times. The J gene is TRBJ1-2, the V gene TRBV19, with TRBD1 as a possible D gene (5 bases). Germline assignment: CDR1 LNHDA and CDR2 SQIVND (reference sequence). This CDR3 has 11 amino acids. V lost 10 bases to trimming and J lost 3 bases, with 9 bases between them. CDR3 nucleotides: TGTGCCACAGGGTTGGACTATGGCTACACCTTC. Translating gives CATGLDYGYTF.

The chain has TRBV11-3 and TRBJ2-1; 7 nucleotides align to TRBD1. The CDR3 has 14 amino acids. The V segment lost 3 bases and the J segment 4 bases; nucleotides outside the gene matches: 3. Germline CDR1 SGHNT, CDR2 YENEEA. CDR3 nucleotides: TGTGCCAGCAGCTTGGGACAGAGTTACAATGAGCAGTTCTTC. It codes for CASSLGQSYNEQFF.

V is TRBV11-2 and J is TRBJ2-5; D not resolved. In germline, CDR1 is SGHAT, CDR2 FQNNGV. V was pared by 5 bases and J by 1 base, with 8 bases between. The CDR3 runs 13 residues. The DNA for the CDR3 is TGTGCCAGCAGCCCCGGGCCCCAAGAGACCCAGTACTTC. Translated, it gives CASSPGPQETQYF.

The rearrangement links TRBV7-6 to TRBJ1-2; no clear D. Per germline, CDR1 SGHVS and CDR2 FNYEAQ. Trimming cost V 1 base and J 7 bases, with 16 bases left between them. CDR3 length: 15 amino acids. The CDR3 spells CASSLESRPLGGYTF. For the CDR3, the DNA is TGTGCCAGCAGCTTAGAATCCCGGCCTCTGGGTGGCTACACCTTC.

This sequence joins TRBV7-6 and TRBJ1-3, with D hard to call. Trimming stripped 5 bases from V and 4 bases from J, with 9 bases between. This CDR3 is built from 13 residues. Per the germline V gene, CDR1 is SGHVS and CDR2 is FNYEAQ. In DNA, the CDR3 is TGTGCCAGCAGCGCGCCACAGGGAAACACCATATATTTT. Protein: CASSAPQGNTIYF.

The CDR3 nucleotides read TGTGCCAGTAGTATACGGGCGGGAACCTACGAGCAGTACTTC. Translation gives CASSIRAGTYEQYF. The chain joins TRBV19 to TRBJ2-7, with D perhaps matching TRBD2 (6 bases). V shed 2 bases and J shed 2 bases, with 10 bases lying between them. The germline gives CDR1 LNHDA, CDR2 SQIVND (reference sequence). The length of the CDR3 is 14 residues.

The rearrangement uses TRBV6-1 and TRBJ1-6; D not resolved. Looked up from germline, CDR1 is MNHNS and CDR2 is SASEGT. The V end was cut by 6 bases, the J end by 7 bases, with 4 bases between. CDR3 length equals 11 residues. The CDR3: CASSENSPLHF. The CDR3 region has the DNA TGTGCCAGCAGCGAAAATTCACCCCTCCACTTT.

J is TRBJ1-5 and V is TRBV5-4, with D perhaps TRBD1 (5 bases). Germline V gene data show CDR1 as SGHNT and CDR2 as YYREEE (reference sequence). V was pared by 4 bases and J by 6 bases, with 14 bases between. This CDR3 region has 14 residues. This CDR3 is CASSLTGNGQPQHF. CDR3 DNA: TGTGCCAGCAGCCTAACAGGTAATGGTCAGCCCCAGCATTTT.

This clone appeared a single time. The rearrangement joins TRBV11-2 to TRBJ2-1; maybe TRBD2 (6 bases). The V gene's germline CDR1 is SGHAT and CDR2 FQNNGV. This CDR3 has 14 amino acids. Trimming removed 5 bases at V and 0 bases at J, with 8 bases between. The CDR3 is CASSLTSSYNEQFF. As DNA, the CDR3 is TGTGCCAGCAGCCTGACTAGCTCCTACAATGAGCAGTTCTTC. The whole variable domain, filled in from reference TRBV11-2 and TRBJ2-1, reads EAGVAQSPRYKIIEKRQSVAFWCNPISGHATLYWYQQILGQGPKLLIQFQNNGVVDDSQLPKDRFSAERLKGVDSTLKIQPAKLEDSAVYLCASSLTSSYNEQFFGPGTRLTVL.

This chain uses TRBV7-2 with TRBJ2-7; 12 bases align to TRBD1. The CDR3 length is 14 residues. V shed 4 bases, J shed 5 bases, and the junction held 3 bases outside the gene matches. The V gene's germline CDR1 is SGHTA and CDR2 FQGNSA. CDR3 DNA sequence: TGTGCCAGCAGCTCATGGGACAGGGGGCACGAGCAGTACTTC. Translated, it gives CASSSWDRGHEQYF.

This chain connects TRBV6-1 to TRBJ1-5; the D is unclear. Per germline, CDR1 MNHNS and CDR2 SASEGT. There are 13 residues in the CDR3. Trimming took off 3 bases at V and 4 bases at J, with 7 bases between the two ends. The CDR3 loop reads CASSDSPNQPQHF. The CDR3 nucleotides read TGTGCCAGCAGTGACAGTCCTAATCAGCCCCAGCATTTT.

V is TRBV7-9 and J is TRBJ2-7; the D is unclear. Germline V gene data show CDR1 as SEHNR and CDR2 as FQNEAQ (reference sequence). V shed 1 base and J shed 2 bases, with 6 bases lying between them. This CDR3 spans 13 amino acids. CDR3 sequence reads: CASSLEHPYEQYF. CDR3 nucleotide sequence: TGTGCCAGCAGCTTAGAGCATCCCTACGAGCAGTACTTC. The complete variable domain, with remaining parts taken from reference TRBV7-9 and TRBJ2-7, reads DTGVSQNPRHKITKRGQNVTFRCDPISEHNRLYWYRQTLGQGPEFLTYFQNEAQLEKSRLLSDRFSAERPKGSFSTLEIQRTEQGDSAMYLCASSLEHPYEQYFGPGTRLTVT.

CDR3 sequence: CASSEGQGWPFTYEQYF. Written as DNA, the CDR3 is TGTGCCAGCAGTGAAGGACAGGGATGGCCCTTCACCTACGAGCAGTACTTC. The chain has TRBV6-1 and TRBJ2-7; TRBD1 agrees at 7 bases. V shed 1 base and J 2 bases; nucleotides not matched to a gene: 11. The CDR3 consists of 17 residues. In germline, CDR1 is MNHNS, CDR2 SASEGT.

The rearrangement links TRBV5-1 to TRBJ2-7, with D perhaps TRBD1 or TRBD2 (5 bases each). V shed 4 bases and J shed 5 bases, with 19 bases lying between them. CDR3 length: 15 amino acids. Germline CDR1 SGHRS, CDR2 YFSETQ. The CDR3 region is CASSTGQVFMNEQYF. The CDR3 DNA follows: TGCGCCAGCAGCACGGGGCAGGTTTTTATGAACGAGCAGTACTTC. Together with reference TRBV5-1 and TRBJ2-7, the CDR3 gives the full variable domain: KAGVTQTPRYLIKTRGQQVTLSCSPISGHRSVSWYQQTPGQGLQFLFEYFSETQRNKGNFPGRFSGRQFSNSRSEMNVSTLELGDSALYLCASSTGQVFMNEQYFGPGTRLTVT.

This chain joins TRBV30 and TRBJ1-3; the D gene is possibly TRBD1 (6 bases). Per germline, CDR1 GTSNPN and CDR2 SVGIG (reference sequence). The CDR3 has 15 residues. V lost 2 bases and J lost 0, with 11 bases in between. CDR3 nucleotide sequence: TGTGCCTGGAGTACAAAGGGGGTCTCTGGAAACACCATATATTTT. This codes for CAWSTKGVSGNTIYF.

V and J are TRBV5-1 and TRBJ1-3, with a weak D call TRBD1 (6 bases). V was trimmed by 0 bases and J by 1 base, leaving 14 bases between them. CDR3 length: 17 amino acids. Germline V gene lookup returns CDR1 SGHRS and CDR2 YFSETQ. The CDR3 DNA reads TGCGCCAGCAGCTTGGGCCTCTCACAGGGATCTGGAAACACCATATATTTT. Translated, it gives CASSLGLSQGSGNTIYF.

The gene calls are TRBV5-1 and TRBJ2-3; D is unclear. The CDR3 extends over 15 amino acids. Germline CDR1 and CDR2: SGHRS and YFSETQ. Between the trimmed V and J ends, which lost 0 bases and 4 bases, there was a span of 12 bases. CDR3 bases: TGCGCCAGCAGCTTGGTGCCTAGTTCAGCAGATACGCAGTATTTT. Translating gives CASSLVPSSADTQYF.

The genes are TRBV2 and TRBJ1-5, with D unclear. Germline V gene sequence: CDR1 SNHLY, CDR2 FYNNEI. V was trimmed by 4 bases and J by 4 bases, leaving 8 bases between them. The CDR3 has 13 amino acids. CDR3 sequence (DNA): TGTGCCAGCAGTGGTAGAGAGAATCAGCCCCAGCATTTT. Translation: CASSGRENQPQHF.

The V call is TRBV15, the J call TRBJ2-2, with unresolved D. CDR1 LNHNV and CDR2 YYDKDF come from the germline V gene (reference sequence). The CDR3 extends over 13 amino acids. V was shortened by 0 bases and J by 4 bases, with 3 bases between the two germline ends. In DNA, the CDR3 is TGTGCCACCAGCAGAGATCTCACCGGGGAGCTGTTTTTT. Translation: CATSRDLTGELFF.

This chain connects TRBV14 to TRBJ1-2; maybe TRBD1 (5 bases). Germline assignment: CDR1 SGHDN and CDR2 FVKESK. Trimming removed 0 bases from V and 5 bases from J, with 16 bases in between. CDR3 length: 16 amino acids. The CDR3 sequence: CASSQDRAGWGYGYTF. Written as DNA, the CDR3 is TGTGCCAGCAGCCAAGATCGGGCAGGGTGGGGTTATGGCTACACCTTC.

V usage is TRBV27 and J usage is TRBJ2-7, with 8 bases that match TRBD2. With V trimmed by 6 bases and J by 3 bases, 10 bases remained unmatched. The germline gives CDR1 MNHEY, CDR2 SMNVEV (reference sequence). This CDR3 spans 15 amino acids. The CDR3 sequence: CASRQKTAGVYEQYF. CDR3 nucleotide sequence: TGTGCCAGCAGACAAAAAACAGCGGGGGTCTACGAGCAGTACTTC.

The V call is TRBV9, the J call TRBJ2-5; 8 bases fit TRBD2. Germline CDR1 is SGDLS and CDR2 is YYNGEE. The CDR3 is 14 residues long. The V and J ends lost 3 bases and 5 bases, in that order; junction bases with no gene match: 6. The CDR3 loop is CASSAGTRAETQYF. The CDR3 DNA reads TGTGCCAGCAGCGCCGGGACTAGAGCGGAGACCCAGTACTTC. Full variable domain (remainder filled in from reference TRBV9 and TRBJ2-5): DSGVTQTPKHLITATGQRVTLRCSPRSGDLSVYWYQQSLDQGLQFLIQYYNGEERAKGNILERFSAQQFPDLHSELNLSSLELGDSALYFCASSAGTRAETQYFGPGTRLLVL.

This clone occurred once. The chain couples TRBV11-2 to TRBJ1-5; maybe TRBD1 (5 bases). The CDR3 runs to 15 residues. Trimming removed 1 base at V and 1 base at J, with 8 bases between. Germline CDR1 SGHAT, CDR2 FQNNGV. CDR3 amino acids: CASSLGGRSNQPQHF. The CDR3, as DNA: TGTGCCAGCAGCTTAGGGGGGAGGAGCAATCAGCCCCAGCATTTT.

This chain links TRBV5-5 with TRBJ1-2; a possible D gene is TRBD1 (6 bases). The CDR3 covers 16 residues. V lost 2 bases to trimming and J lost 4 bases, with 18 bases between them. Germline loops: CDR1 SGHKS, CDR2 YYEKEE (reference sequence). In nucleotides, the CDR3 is TGTGCCAGCAGCTTTTTTTCCCCGCGGACAGCCTATGGCTACACCTTC. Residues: CASSFFSPRTAYGYTF. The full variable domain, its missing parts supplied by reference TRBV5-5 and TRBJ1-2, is DAGVTQSPTHLIKTRGQQVTLRCSPISGHKSVSWYQQVLGQGPQFIFQYYEKEERGRGNFPDRFSARQFPNYSSELNVNALLLGDSALYLCASSFFSPRTAYGYTFGSGTRLTVV.

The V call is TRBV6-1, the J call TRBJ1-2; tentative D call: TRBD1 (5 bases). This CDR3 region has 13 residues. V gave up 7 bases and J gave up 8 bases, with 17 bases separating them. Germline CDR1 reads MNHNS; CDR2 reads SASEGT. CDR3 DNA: TGTGCCAGCAATCGACAGTCTCTGTCCGGCTACACCTTC. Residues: CASNRQSLSGYTF.

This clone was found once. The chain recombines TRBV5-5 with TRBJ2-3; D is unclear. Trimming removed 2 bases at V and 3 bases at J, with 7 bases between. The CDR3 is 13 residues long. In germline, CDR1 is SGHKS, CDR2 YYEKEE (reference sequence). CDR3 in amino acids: CASSFPDTDTQYF. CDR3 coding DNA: TGTGCCAGCAGCTTCCCAGATACAGATACGCAGTATTTT.

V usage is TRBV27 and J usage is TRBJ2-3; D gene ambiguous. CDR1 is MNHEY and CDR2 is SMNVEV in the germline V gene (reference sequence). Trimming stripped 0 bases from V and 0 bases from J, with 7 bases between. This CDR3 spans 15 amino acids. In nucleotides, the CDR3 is TGTGCCAGCAGTTTATCCCCCATCAGCACAGATACGCAGTATTTT. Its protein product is CASSLSPISTDTQYF.

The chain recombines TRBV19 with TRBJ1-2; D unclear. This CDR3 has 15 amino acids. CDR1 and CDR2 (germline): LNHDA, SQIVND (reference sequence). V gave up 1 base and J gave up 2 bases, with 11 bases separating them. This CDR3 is CASSIVLQSNYGYTF. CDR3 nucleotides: TGTGCCAGTAGTATAGTGTTACAGTCCAACTATGGCTACACCTTC. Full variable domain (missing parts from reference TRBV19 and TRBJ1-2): DGGITQSPKYLFRKEGQNVTLSCEQNLNHDAMYWYRQDPGQGLRLIYYSQIVNDFQKGDIAEGYSVSREKKESFPLTVTSAQKNPTAFYLCASSIVLQSNYGYTFGSGTRLTVV.

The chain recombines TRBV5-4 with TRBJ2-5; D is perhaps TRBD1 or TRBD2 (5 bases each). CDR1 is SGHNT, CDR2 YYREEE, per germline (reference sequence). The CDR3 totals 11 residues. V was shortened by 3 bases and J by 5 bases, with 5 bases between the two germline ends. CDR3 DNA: TGTGCCAGCAGCTGGGGGGAGACCCAGTACTTC. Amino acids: CASSWGETQYF.

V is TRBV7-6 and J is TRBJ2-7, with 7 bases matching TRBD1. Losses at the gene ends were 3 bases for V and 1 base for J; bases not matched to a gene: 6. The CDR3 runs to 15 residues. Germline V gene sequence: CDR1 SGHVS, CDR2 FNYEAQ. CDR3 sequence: CASSFRTGVSYEQYF. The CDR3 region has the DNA TGTGCCAGCAGCTTTCGGACAGGTGTTTCCTACGAGCAGTACTTC.